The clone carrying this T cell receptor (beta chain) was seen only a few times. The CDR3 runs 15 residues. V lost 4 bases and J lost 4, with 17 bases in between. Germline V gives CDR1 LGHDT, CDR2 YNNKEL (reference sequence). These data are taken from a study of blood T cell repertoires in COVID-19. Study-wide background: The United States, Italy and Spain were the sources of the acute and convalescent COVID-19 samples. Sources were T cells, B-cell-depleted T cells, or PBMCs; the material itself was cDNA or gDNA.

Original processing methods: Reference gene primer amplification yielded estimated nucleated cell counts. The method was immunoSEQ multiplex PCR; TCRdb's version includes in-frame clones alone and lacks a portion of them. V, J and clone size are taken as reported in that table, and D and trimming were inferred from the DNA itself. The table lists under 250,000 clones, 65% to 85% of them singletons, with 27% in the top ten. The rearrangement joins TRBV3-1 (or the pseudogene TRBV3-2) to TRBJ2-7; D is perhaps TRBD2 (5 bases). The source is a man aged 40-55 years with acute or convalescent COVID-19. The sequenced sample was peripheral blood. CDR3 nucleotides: TGTGCCAGCAGCCCTTCGGGATCTGGATCATACGAGCAGTACTTC. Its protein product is CASSPSGSGSYEQYF.